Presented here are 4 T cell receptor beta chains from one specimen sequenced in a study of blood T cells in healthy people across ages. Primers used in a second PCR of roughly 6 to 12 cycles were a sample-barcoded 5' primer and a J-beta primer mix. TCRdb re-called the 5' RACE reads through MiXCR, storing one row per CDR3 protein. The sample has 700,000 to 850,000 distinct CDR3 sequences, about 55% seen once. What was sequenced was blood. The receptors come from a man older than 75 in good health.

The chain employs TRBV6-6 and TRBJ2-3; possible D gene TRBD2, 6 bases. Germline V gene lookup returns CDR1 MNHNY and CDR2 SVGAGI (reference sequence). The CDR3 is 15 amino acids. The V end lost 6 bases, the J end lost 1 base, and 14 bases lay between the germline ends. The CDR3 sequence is CASRAPEGGTDTQYF. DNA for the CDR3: TGTGCCAGCAGGGCACCGGAGGGAGGCACAGATACGCAGTATTTT.

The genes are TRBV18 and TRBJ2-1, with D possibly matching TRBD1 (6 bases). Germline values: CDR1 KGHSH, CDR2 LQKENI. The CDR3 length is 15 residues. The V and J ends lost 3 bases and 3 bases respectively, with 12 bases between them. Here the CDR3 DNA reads TGTGCCAGCTCACCCGCGCAGGGGCTCTACAATGAGCAGTTCTTC. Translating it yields CASSPAQGLYNEQFF.

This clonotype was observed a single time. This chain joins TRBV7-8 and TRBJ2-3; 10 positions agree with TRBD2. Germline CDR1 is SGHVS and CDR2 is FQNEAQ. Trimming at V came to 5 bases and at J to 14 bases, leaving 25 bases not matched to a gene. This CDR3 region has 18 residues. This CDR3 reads CASSPTTTSGYTARYAYF. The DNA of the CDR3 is TGTGCCAGCAGCCCCACTACGACTAGCGGGTATACCGCTCGATACGCGTATTTT. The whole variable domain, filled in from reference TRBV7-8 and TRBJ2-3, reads GAGVSQSPRYKVAKRGQDVALRCDPISGHVSLFWYQQALGQGPEFLTYFQNEAQLDKSGLPSDRFFAERPEGSVSTLKIQRTQQEDSAVYLCASSPTTTSGYTARYAYFGPGTRLTVL.

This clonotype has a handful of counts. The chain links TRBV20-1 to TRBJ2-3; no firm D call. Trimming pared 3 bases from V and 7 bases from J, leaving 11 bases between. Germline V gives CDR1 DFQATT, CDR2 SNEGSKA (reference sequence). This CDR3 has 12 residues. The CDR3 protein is CSASAADHTQYF. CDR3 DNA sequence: TGCAGTGCTAGTGCGGCAGACCATACGCAGTATTTT.